The source of this TCR beta chain is a study of T cell responses to AZD1222 COVID-19 vaccine. Regarding the study as a whole: Clonal diversity was possibly underestimated, and the donors were mostly white British, with more females.

Turning to this clone: Its target is not known.

TCRdb's copy holds only in-frame clones and misses some; the assay was immunoSEQ multiplex PCR. This table has tens of thousands of clones, around 85% appearing once. The CDR3 has 15 amino acids. Germline lookup yields CDR1 LGHDT and CDR2 YNNKEL (reference sequence). V shed 3 bases, J shed 3 bases, and the junction held 6 bases outside the gene matches. The TCR comes from an adult in good health. Sequenced here: peripheral blood, sampled on day 0 of AZD1222 vaccination. J is TRBJ2-7 and V is TRBV3-1 (or the pseudogene TRBV3-2), with 9 bases identical to TRBD1. The CDR3 DNA reads as TGTGCCAGCAGCCATCCGGGACAGGGAATCTACGAGCAGTACTTC. This sequence encodes CASSHPGQGIYEQYF.